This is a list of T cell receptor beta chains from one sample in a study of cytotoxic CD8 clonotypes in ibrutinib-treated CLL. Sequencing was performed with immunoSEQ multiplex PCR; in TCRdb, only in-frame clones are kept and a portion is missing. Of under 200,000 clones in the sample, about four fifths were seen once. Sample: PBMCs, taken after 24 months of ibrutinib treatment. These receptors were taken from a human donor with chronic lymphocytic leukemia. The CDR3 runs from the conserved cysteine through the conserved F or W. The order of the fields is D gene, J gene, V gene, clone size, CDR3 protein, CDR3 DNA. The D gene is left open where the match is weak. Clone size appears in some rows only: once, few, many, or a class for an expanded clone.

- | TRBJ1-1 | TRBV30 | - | CAWTQGNTEAFF | TGTGCCTGGACCCAGGGAAACACTGAAGCTTTCTTT
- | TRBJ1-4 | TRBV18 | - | CASSRQYRATNEKLFF | TGTGCCAGCTCACGCCAATACAGGGCCACTAATGAAAAACTGTTTTTT
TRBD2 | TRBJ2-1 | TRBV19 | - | CASTGLAGLSSYNEQFF | TGTGCCAGTACGGGACTAGCGGGGCTGAGCTCCTACAATGAGCAGTTCTTC
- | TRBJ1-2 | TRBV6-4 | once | CASSPEGGSNYGYTF | TGTGCCAGCAGTCCTGAGGGGGGCAGTAACTATGGCTACACCTTC
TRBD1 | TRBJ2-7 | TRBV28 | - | CASSLPSIGTGVIPYEQYF | TGTGCCAGCAGTTTGCCCTCGATCGGGACAGGGGTTATCCCCTACGAGCAGTACTTC
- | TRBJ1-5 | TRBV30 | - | CAWSPPGGTYQPQHF | TGTGCCTGGAGTCCCCCCGGGGGGACTTACCAGCCCCAGCATTTT
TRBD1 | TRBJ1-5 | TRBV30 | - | CAWSVQGAQPQHF | TGTGCCTGGAGTGTACAGGGGGCTCAGCCCCAGCATTTT
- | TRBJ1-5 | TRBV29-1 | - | CSVAEMYSNQPQHF | TGCAGCGTTGCCGAGATGTATAGCAATCAGCCCCAGCATTTT
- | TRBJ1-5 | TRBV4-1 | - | CASSHPRGIWSNQPQHF | TGCGCCAGCAGCCATCCACGGGGGATTTGGAGCAATCAGCCCCAGCATTTT
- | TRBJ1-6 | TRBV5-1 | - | CASSFSEINSPLHF | TGCGCCAGCAGCTTCTCAGAGATTAATTCACCCCTCCACTTT
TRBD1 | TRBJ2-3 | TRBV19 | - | CASSNIPGQGFTDTQYF | TGTGCCAGTAGTAACATCCCGGGACAGGGGTTTACAGATACGCAGTATTTT
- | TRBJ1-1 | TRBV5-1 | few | CASSLERGGTEAFF | TGCGCCAGCAGCTTGGAGAGGGGTGGTACTGAAGCTTTCTTT
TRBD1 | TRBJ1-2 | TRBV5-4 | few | CASSWDRVNGYTF | TGTGCCAGCAGCTGGGACAGGGTGAATGGCTACACCTTC
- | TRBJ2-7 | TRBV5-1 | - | CASSPGDSGYEQYF | TGCGCCAGCAGCCCCGGTGATAGCGGCTACGAGCAGTACTTC
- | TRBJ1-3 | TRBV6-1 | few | CASSEGRVRSGNTIYF | TGTGCCAGCAGTGAAGGTCGGGTCCGCTCTGGAAACACCATATATTTT
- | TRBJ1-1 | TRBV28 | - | CASSWLGTEAFF | TGTGCCAGCAGTTGGTTGGGTACTGAAGCTTTCTTT
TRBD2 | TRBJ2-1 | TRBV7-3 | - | CASSPRPTAGGYRQFF | TGTGCCAGCAGCCCCCGTCCGACAGCGGGAGGTTATAGGCAGTTCTTC
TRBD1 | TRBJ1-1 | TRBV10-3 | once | CAISGQGRGTEAFF | TGTGCCATCAGCGGACAGGGGAGGGGGACTGAAGCTTTCTTT
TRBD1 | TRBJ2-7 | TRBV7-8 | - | CASSLGQGGYEQYF | TGTGCCAGCAGCTTGGGACAGGGAGGCTACGAGCAGTACTTC
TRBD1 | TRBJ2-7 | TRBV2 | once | CASGQGAWEQYF | TGTGCCAGCGGGCAGGGGGCTTGGGAGCAGTACTTC
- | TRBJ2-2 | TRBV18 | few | CASLPGRRNTGELFF | TGTGCCAGCTTACCGGGACGGAGAAACACCGGGGAGCTGTTTTTT
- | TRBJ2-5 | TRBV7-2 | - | CASSRQGRQETQYF | TGTGCCAGCAGCCGTCAGGGAAGGCAAGAGACCCAGTACTTC
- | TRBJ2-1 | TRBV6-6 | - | CASRQDWSKNNEQFF | TGTGCCAGCAGACAAGACTGGTCGAAAAACAATGAGCAGTTCTTC
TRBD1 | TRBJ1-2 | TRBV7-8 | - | CASSFGQGTYGYTF | TGTGCCAGCAGCTTTGGACAGGGGACCTATGGCTACACCTTC
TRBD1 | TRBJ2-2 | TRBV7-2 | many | CASSPGQPSTGELFF | TGTGCCAGCAGTCCGGGACAGCCCAGCACCGGGGAGCTGTTTTTT
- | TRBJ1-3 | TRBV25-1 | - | CASSELSSGNTIYF | TGTGCCAGCAGTGAACTGAGCTCTGGAAACACCATATATTTT
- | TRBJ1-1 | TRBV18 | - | CASSPGPYRDTQSSEAFF | TGTGCCAGCTCACCGGGACCATACCGGGACACCCAATCAAGTGAAGCTTTCTTT